The rows below give T cell receptor beta chains drawn from one sample of a study of T cell clonotyping in hematopoietic cell transplantation. Measured with immunoSEQ multiplex PCR; TCRdb has only the in-frame clones, and not every one. The sample records roughly 9,300 clones, 51% being singletons. Here the sequenced sample was peripheral blood mononuclear cells, taken 100 days after allogeneic stem cell transplant. The receptors were sampled from a female patient between 50 and 60 years old who had an allogeneic stem cell transplant from an unrelated donor, so the T cells may come from the graft donor. Some clones in this sample may be carry-over from other donors' samples. Both conserved end residues are trimmed from each CDR3. The size entry is marked missing in some rows and otherwise reads once, few, many or a size class.

>TRBV29-1|few
SAGTGEHNEQF
>TRBV25-1|NA
ASSVGYGYT
>TRBV4-3|few
ASSQLGFTGSF
>TRBV9|NA
ASSQTPGYEQF
>TRBV9|NA
ASSVSDRTSYEQY
>TRBV25-1|NA
ATLGHTQY
>TRBV7-8|NA
ASSPGQLVYGYT
>TRBV20-1|NA
SARIRNAQY
>TRBV28|few
ASSPSGTGGYQPQH
>TRBV6-1|NA
ASSYRTASGQF
>TRBV7-8|NA
ASSLARDQPQH
>TRBV4-3|NA
ASSQKDSSSGANVLT
>TRBV28|few
ASSIGQGAYEQY
>TRBV5-4|few
ASSLEDPYEQY
>TRBV28|few
ASSLGNQPQH
>TRBV19|NA
ASRREGQGTYNEKLF
>TRBV30|few
AWNPGVPGANVLT
>TRBV30|large
AWRPGGEQY
>TRBV29-1|once
SVLAGGSETQY
>TRBV7-3|few
ASSSTGGLSPLH
>TRBV30|NA
AWGNGTSGGGWPYNEQF
>TRBV5-1|NA
ASDDGTGVTEAF
>TRBV30|NA
AWSRGDNQPQH
>TRBV7-2|NA
ASSLRRGAYEQY
>TRBV30|NA
AWSRVKGTAGELF
>TRBV30|NA
AWRQGHYGYT
>TRBV7-2|NA
ASSVGRTGEGYT
>TRBV19|NA
ASSIRDREWYGYT
>TRBV30|NA
AWSTDGGTEAF
>TRBV11-1|NA
ASSSPGTDEKLF
>TRBV2|few
ASSLLGGTGELF
>TRBV30|few
AWSGQGGQPQH
>TRBV10-1|few
ASSESPREGRDTQY
>TRBV25-1|NA
ASGVRNYEQY
>TRBV6-5|few
ASTSGRGIGGYT
>TRBV27|few
ASFSASYEQY
>TRBV9|NA
ASSTPGRRGEQY
>TRBV11-2|once
ASSLVEGGDYEQY
>TRBV29-1|few
SVEEADNYGYT
>TRBV19|NA
ASSIGTANYGYT
>TRBV6-1|NA
ASSARGLNTEAF
>TRBV6-1|NA
ASSDRDNSPLH
>TRBV2|NA
ASSEARGFQETQY
>TRBV29-1|NA
SAGQTQNTEAF
>TRBV30|few
AWNLGQNISPLH
>TRBV7-2|few
ASSPIGLAGASGETQY
>TRBV29-1|NA
SVGLAVEAQY
>TRBV7-2|few
ASSSPPSTGES